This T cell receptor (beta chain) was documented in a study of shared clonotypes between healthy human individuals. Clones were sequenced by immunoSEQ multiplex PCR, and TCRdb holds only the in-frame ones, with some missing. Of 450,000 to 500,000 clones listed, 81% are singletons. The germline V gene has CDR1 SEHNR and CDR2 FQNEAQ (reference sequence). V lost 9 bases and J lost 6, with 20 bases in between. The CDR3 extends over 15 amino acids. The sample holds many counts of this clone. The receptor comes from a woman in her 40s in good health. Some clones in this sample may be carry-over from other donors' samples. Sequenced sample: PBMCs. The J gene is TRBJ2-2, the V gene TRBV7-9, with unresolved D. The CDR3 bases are TGTGCCAGACTTCGTCCTCCGGTTCGCGCCGGGGAGCTGTTTTTT. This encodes CARLRPPVRAGELFF.